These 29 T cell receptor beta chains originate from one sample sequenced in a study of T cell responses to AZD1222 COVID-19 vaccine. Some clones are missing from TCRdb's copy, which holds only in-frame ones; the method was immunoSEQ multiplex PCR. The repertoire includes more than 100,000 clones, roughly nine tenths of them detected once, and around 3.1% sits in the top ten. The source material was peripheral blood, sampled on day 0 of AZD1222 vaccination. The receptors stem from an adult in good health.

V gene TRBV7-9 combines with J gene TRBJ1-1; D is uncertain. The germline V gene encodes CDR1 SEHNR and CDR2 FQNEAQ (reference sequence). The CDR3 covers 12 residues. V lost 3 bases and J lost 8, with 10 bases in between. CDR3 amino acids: CASSFGILEAFF. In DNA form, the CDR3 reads TGTGCCAGCAGCTTTGGGATTTTAGAAGCTTTCTTT.

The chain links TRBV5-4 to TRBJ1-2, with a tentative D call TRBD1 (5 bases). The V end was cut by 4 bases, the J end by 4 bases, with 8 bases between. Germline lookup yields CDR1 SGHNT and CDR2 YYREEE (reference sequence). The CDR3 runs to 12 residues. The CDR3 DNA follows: TGTGCCAGCAGCCCCGGGGGCTATGGCTACACCTTC. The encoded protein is CASSPGGYGYTF.

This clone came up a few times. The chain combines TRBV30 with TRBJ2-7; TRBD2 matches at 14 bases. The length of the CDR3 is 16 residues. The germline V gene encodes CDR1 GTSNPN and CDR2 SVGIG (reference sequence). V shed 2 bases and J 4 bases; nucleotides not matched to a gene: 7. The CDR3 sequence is CAWSLRLAGGGYEQYF. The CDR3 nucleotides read TGTGCCTGGAGTCTCCGACTAGCGGGAGGGGGTTACGAGCAGTACTTC.

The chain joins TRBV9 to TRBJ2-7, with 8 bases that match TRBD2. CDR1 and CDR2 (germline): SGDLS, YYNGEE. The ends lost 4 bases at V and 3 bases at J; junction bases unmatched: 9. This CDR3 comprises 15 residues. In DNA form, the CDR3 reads TGTGCCAGCAGCCCCAGCGGGAGCGGGGGCTACGAGCAGTACTTC. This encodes CASSPSGSGGYEQYF. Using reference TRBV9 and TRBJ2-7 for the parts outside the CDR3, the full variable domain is DSGVTQTPKHLITATGQRVTLRCSPRSGDLSVYWYQQSLDQGLQFLIQYYNGEERAKGNILERFSAQQFPDLHSELNLSSLELGDSALYFCASSPSGSGGYEQYFGPGTRLTVT.

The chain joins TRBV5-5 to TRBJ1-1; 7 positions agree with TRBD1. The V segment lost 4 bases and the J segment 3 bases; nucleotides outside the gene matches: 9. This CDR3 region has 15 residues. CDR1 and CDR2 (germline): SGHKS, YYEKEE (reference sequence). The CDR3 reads CASSPRQGEYTEAFF. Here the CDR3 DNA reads TGTGCCAGCAGCCCTCGACAGGGAGAATACACTGAAGCTTTCTTT.

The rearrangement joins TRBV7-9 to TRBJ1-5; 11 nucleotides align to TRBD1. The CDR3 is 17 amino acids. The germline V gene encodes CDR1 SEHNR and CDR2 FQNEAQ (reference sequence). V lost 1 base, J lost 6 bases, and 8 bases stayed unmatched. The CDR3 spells CASSLEVGTGGSQPQHF. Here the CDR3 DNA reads TGTGCCAGCAGCTTAGAGGTCGGGACAGGGGGGAGTCAGCCCCAGCATTTT.

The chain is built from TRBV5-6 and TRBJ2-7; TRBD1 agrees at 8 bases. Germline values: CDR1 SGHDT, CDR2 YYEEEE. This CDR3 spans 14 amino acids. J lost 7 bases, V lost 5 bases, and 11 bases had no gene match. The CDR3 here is CASRRTGGRWEQYF. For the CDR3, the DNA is TGTGCCAGCAGACGAACAGGGGGGCGGTGGGAGCAGTACTTC.

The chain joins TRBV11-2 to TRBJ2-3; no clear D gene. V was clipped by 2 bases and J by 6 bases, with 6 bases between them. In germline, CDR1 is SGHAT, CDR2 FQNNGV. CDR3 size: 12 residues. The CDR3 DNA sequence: TGTGCCAGCAGCTTAAATCCTGATACGCAGTATTTT. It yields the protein CASSLNPDTQYF.

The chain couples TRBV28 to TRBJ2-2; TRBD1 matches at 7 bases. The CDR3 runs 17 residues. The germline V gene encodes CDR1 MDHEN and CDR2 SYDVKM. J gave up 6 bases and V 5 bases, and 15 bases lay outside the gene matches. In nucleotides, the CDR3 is TGTGCCAGCAGTCCCCCCAAGGGGGCGGGTAATGCCGGGGAGCTGTTTTTT. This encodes CASSPPKGAGNAGELFF.

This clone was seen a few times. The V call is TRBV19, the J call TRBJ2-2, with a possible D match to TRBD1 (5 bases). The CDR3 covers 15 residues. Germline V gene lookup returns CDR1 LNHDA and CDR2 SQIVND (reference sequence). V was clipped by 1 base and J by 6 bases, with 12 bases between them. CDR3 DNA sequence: TGTGCCAGTAGTATAGGGCAGGGTGGCGCCGGGGAGCTGTTTTTT. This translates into CASSIGQGGAGELFF.

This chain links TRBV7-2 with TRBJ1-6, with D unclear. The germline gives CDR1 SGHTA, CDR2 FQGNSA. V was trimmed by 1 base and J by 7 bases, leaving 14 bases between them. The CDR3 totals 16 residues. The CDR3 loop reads CASSLVTPGGNSPLHF. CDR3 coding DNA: TGTGCCAGCAGCTTAGTTACACCCGGCGGGAATTCACCCCTCCACTTT.

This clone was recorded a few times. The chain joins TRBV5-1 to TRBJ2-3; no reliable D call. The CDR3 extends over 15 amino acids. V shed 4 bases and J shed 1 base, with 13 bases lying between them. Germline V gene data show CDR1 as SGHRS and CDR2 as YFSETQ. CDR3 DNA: TGCGCCAGCAGCACGAGAAGACCGGGCACAGATACGCAGTATTTT. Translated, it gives CASSTRRPGTDTQYF.

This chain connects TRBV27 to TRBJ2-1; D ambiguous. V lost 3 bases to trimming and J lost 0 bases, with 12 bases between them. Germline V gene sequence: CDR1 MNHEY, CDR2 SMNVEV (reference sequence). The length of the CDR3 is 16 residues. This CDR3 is CASSFLPPPSYNEQFF. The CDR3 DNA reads TGTGCCAGCAGTTTTCTTCCACCGCCCTCCTACAATGAGCAGTTCTTC.

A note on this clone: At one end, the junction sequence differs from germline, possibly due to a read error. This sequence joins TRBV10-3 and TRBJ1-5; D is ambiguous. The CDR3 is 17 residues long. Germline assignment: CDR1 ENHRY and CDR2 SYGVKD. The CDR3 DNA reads TGCCGCCGCCCCACTCGCCATCAGGTGGGGTCAGATCAGCCCCAGCATTTT. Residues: CRRPTRHQVGSDQPQHF.

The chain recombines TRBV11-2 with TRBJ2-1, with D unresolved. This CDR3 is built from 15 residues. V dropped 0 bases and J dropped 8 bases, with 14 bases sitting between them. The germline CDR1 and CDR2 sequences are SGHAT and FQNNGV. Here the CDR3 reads CASSLDGGTWDEQFF. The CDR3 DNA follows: TGTGCCAGCAGCTTAGACGGCGGCACATGGGATGAGCAGTTCTTC.

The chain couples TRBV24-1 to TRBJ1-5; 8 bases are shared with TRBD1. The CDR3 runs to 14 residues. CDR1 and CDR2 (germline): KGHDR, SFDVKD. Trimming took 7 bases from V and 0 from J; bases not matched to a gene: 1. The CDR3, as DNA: TGTGCCACCAGCAGGGGGCGTAGCAATCAGCCCCAGCATTTT. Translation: CATSRGRSNQPQHF.

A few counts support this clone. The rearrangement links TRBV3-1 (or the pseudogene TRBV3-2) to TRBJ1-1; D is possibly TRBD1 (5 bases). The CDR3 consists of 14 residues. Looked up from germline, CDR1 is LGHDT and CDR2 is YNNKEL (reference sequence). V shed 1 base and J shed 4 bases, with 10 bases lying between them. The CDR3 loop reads CASSQATATTEAFF. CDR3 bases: TGTGCCAGCAGCCAAGCGACAGCGACCACTGAAGCTTTCTTT.

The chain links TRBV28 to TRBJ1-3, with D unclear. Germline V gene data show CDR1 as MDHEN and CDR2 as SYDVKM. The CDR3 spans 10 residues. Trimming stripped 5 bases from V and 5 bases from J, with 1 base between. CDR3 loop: CASSRNTIYF. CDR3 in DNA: TGTGCCAGCAGTCGAAACACCATATATTTT.

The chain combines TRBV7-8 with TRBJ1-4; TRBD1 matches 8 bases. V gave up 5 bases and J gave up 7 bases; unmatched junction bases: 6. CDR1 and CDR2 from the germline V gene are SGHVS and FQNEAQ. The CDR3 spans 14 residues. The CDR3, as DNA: TGTGCCAGCAGCCCCGGACAGGGACGTGAAAAACTGTTTTTT. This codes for CASSPGQGREKLFF.

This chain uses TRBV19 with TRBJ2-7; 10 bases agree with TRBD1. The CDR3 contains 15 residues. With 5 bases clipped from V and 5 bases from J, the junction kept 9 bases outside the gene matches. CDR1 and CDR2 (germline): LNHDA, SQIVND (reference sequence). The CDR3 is CASSWGQGYGNEQYF. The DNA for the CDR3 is TGTGCCAGTAGTTGGGGACAGGGGTATGGGAACGAGCAGTACTTC.

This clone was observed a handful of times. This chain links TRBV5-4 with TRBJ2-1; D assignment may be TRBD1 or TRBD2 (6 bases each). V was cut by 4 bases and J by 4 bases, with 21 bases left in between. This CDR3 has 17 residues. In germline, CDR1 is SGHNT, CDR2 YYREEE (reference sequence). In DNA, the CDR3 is TGTGCCAGCAGCCAAACGGGGGCGGGAAGAAAATACAATGAGCAGTTCTTC. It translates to CASSQTGAGRKYNEQFF.

Written as DNA, the CDR3 is TGTGCCAGCAGTGAAGGGGCTTGGGAGACCCAGTACTTC. Translating gives CASSEGAWETQYF. This sequence joins TRBV2 and TRBJ2-5; D not certain. The CDR3 runs 13 residues. Deletions cut 1 base from V and 5 bases from J, with 8 bases between. Germline loops: CDR1 SNHLY, CDR2 FYNNEI.

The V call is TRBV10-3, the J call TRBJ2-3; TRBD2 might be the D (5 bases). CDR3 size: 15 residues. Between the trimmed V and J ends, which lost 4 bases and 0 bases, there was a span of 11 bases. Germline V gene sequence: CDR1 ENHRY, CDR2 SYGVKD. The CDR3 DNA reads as TGTGCCATCAGTGTCGCGGGCTCTAGCACAGATACGCAGTATTTT. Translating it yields CAISVAGSSTDTQYF.

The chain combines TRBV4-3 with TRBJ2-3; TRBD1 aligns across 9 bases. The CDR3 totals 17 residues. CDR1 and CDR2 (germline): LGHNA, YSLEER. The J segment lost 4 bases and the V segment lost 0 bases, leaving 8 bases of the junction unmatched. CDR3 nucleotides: TGCGCCAGCAGCCAAGAAGACTCGACAGGGGGGGCAGATACGCAGTATTTT. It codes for CASSQEDSTGGADTQYF.

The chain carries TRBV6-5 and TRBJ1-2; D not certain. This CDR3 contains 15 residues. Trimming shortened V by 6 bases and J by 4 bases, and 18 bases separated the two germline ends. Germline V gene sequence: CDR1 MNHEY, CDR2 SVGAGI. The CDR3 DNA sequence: TGTGCCAGCAGCGCCGGGCCGTCCTTCTTCTATGGCTACACCTTC. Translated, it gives CASSAGPSFFYGYTF.

The CDR3 here is CASSLGSGTGGYGYTF. CDR3 nucleotides: TGTGCCAGCAGCTTAGGTTCCGGGACAGGGGGCTATGGCTACACCTTC. The rearrangement uses TRBV13 and TRBJ1-2; 11 nucleotides agree with TRBD1. The germline V gene encodes CDR1 PRHDT and CDR2 FYEKMQ (reference sequence). V lost 0 bases and J lost 4; bases outside the gene matches: 4. This CDR3 comprises 16 residues.

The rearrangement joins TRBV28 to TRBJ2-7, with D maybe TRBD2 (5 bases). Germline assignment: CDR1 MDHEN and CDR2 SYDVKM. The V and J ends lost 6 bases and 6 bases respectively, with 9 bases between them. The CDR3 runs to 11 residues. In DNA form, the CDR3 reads TGTGCCAGCAGCTACACTAGCGAGCAGTACTTC. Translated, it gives CASSYTSEQYF.

CDR3: CASSQGDGATQYF. CDR3 sequence (DNA): TGTGCCAGCAGCCAAGGTGACGGGGCTACGCAGTATTTT. The chain is built from TRBV3-1 (or the pseudogene TRBV3-2) and TRBJ2-3; D may match TRBD1 or TRBD2 (5 bases each). The CDR3 spans 13 residues. CDR1 LGHDT and CDR2 YNNKEL come from the germline V gene (reference sequence). Trimming removed 1 base from V and 8 bases from J, with 10 bases in between.

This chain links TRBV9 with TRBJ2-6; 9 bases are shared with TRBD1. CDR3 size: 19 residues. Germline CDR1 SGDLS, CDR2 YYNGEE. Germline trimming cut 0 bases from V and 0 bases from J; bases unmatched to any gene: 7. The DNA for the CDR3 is TGTGCCAGCAGCGTAGCCCGGACAGGGGCGACCTCTGGGGCCAACGTCCTGACTTTC. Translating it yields CASSVARTGATSGANVLTF.